This T cell receptor beta chain was identified during a study of human versus mouse CDR3 diversity and MHC coevolution. About the research overall: immunoSEQ was reported to reach one in 200,000 T cells sensitivity. Between roughly 5.5 x 10^6 and 1.6 x 10^7 valid reads came from each sample.

Comment on this clone: The target antigen is unknown.

The V and J ends lost 4 bases and 2 bases, in that order; junction bases with no gene match: 6. In germline, CDR1 is SGHDT, CDR2 YYEEEE. The CDR3 consists of 14 residues. Study findings and constraints: Approximately 1.7 million TCR beta clonotypes were estimated for humans, the largest repertoire. Compared with mice, human CDR3s carried more deletions and insertions on average.

Generated by immunoSEQ multiplex PCR, the TCRdb table keeps only in-frame clones and is missing some. Altogether about 77,000 clones are present, 85% to 95% being singletons, with the ten largest covering approximately 0.15%. The sequence derives from a person aged 30 to 69 in good health. Sequenced input: naive CD4+ T cells from blood. This sample's subset: CD45RO-negative CD62L-positive naive CD4 T cells. The rearrangement links TRBV5-6 to TRBJ2-7, with 7 bases lining up with TRBD1. The CDR3 DNA reads as TGTGCCAGCAGCGCGGCCGGGACAGCCTACGAGCAGTACTTC. Translation gives CASSAAGTAYEQYF.